This TCR beta chain was captured in a study of cytomegalovirus exposure and HLA in healthy donors. Points from the study as a whole: Analysis performed later found under 20,000 TCR beta sequences associated with HLA alleles at 0.05 false discovery rate. In a later analysis, compared with equally common non-associated chains, HLA-associated beta chains were more expanded. Being productive about 90% or about 30% of the time was typical of most TCR beta V segments in an earlier analysis.

J gave up 0 bases and V 6 bases, and 3 bases lay outside the gene matches. The CDR3 consists of 15 residues. Germline values: CDR1 SGDLS, CDR2 YYNGEE. Notes on this clone: Its target is not known.

Researchers ran the PCR with 60 Vbeta and 13 Jbeta primers. Original methodology: Some 9.9 million shared chains were among about 80 million unique TCR beta chains counted in a later analysis. Sequenced by immunoSEQ multiplex PCR; TCRdb stores in-frame clones only, minus some. V, J and clone size are those of that table, while D and trimming were read from the DNA. The sample includes about 90,000 clones, over 65% of them seen just once. The source of this sequence is a man aged 25-45 years in good health and CMV-seropositive. This chain connects TRBV9 to TRBJ2-2, with 9 bases identical to TRBD1. Specimen: PBMCs. Here the CDR3 DNA reads TGTGCCAGCAACCGGGACAGGGCGAACACCGGGGAGCTGTTTTTT. Protein product: CASNRDRANTGELFF.